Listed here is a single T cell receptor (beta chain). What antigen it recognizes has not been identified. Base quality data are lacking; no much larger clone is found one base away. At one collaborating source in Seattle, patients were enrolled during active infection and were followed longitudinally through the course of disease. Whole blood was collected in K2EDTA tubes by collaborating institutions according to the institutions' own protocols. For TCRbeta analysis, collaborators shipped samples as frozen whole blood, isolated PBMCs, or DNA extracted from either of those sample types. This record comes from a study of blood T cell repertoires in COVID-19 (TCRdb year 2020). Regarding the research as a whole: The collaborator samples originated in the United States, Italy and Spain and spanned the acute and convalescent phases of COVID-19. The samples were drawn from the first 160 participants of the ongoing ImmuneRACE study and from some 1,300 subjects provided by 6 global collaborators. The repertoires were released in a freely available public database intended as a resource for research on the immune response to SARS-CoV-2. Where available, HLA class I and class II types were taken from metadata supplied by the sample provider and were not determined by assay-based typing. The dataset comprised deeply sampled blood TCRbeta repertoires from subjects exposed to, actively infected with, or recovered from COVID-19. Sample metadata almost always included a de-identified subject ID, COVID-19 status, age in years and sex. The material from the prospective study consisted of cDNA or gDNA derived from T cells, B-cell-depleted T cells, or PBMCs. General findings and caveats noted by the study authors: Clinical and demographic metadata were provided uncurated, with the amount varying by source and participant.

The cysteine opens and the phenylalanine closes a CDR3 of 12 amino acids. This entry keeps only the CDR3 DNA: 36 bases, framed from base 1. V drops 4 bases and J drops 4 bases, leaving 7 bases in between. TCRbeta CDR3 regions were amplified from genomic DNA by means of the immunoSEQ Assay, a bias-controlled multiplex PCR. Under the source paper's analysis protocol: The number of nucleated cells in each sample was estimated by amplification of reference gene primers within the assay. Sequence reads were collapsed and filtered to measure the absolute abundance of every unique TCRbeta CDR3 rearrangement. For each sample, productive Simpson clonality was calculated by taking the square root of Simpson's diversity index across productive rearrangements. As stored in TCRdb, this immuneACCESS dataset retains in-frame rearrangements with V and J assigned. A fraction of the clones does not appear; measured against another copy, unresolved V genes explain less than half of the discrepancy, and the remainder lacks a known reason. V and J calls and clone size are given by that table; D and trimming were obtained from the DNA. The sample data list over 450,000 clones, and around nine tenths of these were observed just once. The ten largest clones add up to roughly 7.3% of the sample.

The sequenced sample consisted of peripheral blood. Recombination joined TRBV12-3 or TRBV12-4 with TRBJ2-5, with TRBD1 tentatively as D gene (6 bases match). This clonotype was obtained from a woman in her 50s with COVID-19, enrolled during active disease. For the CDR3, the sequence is CASSSQGETQYF. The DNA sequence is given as TGTGCCAGCAGTTCACAGGGAGAGACCCAGTACTTC.